The T cell receptor (beta chain) under discussion was sequenced for a study of T cells in localized non-small cell lung cancer (dated by TCRdb to the early 2020s). For the study in its entirety: The study analyzed T cell repertoires of around 250 early-stage NSCLC patients, comparing tumors and uninvolved tumor-adjacent lungs. All 240 or so NSCLC patients in the cohort were treatment-naive and had localized lung tumors that were resected. A mean age of around 66 years was recorded for the NSCLC patients, of whom 129 were male and more than 95 were female.

This clone was observed a single time. Its antigen is still unknown. Nothing much larger sits one base from this clone, and base qualities are not available. As encoded in the germline V gene, CDR1 is SGHTA while CDR2 is FQGNSA. V ends up 3 bases short and J 5 bases short, with an unmatched junction base count of 5. Spanning cysteine to phenylalanine, the CDR3 consists of 15 amino acids. Kept here is only the CDR3 DNA, which spans 45 bases and is read in frame from base 1. The research as a whole found: Of the top 100 tumor clones, a median of roughly 53 were detected in paired uninvolved adjacent lung; under 30 were also among that lung's top 100. Longer overall survival was associated with higher T cell density in blood, whereas shorter survival was associated with higher clonality in adjacent lung. Uninvolved tumor-adjacent lung showed the highest T cell clonality, higher than tumor, which suggests more focused antigenic responses in the uninvolved tumor-adjacent lung. Since the design was exploratory, TCR variables were selected using unadjusted p-values with no false-discovery rate correction. Because multi-region tumor sequencing was not performed, intratumor heterogeneity could not be ruled out.

TCR beta CDR3 regions were sequenced from DNA using the immunoSEQ Assay. Regarding the original processing steps: T cell density was computed as TCR beta template counts normalized to usable DNA estimated by amplifying housekeeping genes. Using the preseqR package, richness was estimated by extrapolating to 120,000 templates for tissue samples and 400,000 templates for PBMC samples. Clonality was defined as one minus Pielou's evenness. Tissue-enriched TCRs were identified by differential abundance testing using productive amino-acid clonotypes, minimum total count 5 and alpha 0.1. Repertoire overlap between compartments was quantified with the Jaccard Index and Morisita Overlap Index. GLIPH grouped TCR beta CDR3s together with public tetramer-defined viral CDR3s, and a viral motif had to include at least three viral sequences and show V-gene enrichment. TCRdb provides this immuneACCESS table in a form limited to in-frame rearrangements. Some clones are lacking; in checked studies, under half of them reflect an unresolved V gene, and why the rest are absent is not known. The V and J calls and the clone size are those of that table, but D and trimming were determined from the DNA. The sample profile shows approximately 17,000 clones; more than 65% of them were found once. 30% of the sample goes to the ten largest clones.

At diagnosis, peripheral blood, uninvolved tumor-adjacent lung and tumor were collected and were preserved as a mix of fresh-frozen and FFPE material. For TCR repertoire profiling, blood samples were analyzed in the form of peripheral blood mononuclear cells. Rearrangement joined TRBV7-2 to TRBJ2-5, with TRBD2 identical over 11 junction bases. This clonotype originated in a male donor older than 55 with stage I lung adenocarcinoma. This specimen was peripheral blood, taken before any cancer treatment. The CDR3 protein is CASSFSGRGGETQYF. The DNA is as follows: TGTGCCAGCAGCTTTAGCGGGAGGGGAGGGGAGACCCAGTACTTC.